This TCR beta chain was sequenced during a study of cytomegalovirus exposure and HLA in healthy donors. Points from the study as a whole: Among the sequence variants, a highly shared cluster was likely an artifact of sequencing.

The PCR employed 60 Vbeta primers together with 13 Jbeta primers. Only in-frame clones appear in the TCRdb table, and some are missing; sequencing was by immunoSEQ multiplex PCR. The sample includes about 140,000 clones, around four fifths of them seen just once. Per the germline V gene, CDR1 is MNHEY and CDR2 is SMNVEV (reference sequence). V was clipped by 5 bases and J by 6 bases, with 16 bases between them. The CDR3 is 14 amino acids. About this clone: Its antigen remains unknown.

The TCR was taken from a male donor in good health and CMV-seropositive. This sequence joins TRBV27 and TRBJ2-5; perhaps TRBD1 as D (6 bases). Material for sequencing was PBMCs. In DNA form, the CDR3 reads TGTGCCAGCAGTCCCGGGACACTGGGAAAGACCCAGTACTTC. Protein product: CASSPGTLGKTQYF.